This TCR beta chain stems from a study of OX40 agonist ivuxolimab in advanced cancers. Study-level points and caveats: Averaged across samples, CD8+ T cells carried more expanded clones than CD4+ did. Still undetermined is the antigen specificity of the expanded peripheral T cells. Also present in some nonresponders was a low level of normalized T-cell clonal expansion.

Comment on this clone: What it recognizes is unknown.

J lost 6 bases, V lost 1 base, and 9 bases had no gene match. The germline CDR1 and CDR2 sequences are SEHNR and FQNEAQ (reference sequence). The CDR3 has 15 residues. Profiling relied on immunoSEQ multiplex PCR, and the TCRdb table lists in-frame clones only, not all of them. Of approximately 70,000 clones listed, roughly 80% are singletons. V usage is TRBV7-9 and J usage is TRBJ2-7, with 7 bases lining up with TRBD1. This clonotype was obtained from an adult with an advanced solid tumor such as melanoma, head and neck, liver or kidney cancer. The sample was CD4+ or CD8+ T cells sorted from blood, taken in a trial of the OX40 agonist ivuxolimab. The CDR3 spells CASSLGVGGAAEQYV. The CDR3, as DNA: TGTGCCAGCAGCTTAGGGGTAGGGGGCGCAGCCGAGCAGTACGTC.